This T cell receptor beta chain derives from a study of CD8+CD57+ T cells in acquired aplastic anemia. The overall study: DNA recovered from sorted CD4+ and CD8+ cells had a mean of 3.2 ug.

Selection for sequencing was limited to patients who had shown CD8+CD57+ cell expansion by flow cytometry. Every patient was diagnosed with severe acquired aplastic anemia. Template material for TCR beta VDJ and CDR3 profiling consisted of genomic DNA. TCRdb itself ran the reads through MiXCR, one entry per CDR3 protein. The data contain 150,000 or so distinct CDR3 sequences, 40% to 50% of them singletons. Trimming took off 5 bases at V and 10 bases at J, with 12 bases between the two ends. This CDR3 comprises 12 residues. Germline CDR1 LNHDA, CDR2 SQIVND (reference sequence). This clonotype was picked up many times.

Sequenced sample: sorted CD4+, CD8+, or CD8+CD57+ T cells (not recorded which) from PBMCs. This receptor was taken from a human donor with aplastic anemia. J is TRBJ2-1 and V is TRBV19; TRBD1 might be the D (6 bases). CDR3 loop: CASSDDRLEQFF. CDR3 DNA sequence: TGTGCCAGTAGTGACGACAGGCTCGAGCAGTTCTTC.